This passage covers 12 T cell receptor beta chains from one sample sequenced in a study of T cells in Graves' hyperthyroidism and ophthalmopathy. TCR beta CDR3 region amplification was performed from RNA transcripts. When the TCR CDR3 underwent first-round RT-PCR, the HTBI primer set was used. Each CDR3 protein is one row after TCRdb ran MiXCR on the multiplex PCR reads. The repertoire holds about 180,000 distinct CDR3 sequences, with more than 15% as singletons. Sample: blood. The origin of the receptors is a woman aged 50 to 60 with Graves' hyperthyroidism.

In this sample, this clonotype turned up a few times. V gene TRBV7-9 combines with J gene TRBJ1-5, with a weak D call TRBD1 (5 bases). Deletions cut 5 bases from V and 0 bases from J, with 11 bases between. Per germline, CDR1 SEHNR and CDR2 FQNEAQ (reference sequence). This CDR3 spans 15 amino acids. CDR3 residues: CASSAGGNSNQPQHF. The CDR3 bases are TGTGCCAGCAGCGCGGGGGGTAATAGCAATCAGCCCCAGCATTTT.

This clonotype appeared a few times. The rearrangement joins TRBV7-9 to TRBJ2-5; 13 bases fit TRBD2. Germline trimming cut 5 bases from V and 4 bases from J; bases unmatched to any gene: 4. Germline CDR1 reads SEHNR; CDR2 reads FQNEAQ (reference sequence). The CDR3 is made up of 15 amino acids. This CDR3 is CASSPTSGGAETQYF. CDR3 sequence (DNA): TGTGCCAGCAGCCCCACTAGCGGGGGGGCAGAGACCCAGTACTTC.

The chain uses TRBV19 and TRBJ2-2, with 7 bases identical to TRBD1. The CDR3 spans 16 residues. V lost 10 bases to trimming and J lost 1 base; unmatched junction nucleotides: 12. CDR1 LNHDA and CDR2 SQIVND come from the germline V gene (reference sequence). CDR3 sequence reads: CATPRGPDLNTGELFF. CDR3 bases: TGTGCCACCCCGAGGGGGCCAGACTTGAACACCGGGGAGCTGTTTTTT.

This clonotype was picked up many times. CDR3 DNA sequence: TGCGCCAGCAGCTTGTTAGGGGTCACAGATACGCAGTATTTT. Its translation: CASSLLGVTDTQYF. The rearrangement links TRBV5-1 to TRBJ2-3, with a possible D match to TRBD1 (5 bases). In germline, CDR1 is SGHRS, CDR2 YFSETQ. V was clipped by 1 base and J by 2 bases, with 8 bases between them. CDR3 size: 14 residues.

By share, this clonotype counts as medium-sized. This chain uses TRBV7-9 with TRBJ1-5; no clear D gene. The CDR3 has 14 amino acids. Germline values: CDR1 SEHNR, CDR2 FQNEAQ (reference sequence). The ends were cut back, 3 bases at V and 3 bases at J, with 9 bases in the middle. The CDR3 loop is CASSFWGDNQPQHF. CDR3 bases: TGTGCCAGCAGCTTTTGGGGAGACAATCAGCCCCAGCATTTT.

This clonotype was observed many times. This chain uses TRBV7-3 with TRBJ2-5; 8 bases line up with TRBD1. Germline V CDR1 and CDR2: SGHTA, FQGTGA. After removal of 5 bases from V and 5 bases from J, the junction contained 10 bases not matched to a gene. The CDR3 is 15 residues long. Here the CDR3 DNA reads TGTGCCAGCAGCCCGCAGGACAGGGCCGGGGAGACCCAGTACTTC. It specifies CASSPQDRAGETQYF. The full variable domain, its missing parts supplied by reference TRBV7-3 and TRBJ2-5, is GAGVSQTPSNKVTEKGKYVELRCDPISGHTALYWYRQSLGQGPEFLIYFQGTGAADDSGLPNDRFFAVRPEGSVSTLKIQRTERGDSAVYLCASSPQDRAGETQYFGPGTRLLVL.

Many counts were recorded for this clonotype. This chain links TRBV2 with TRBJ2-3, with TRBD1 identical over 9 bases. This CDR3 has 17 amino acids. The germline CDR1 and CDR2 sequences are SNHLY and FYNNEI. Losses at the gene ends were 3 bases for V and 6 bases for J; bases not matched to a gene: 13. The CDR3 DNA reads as TGTGCCAGCAGTGATACCCCGGGACAGGGATTAGGGGATACGCAGTATTTT. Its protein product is CASSDTPGQGLGDTQYF.

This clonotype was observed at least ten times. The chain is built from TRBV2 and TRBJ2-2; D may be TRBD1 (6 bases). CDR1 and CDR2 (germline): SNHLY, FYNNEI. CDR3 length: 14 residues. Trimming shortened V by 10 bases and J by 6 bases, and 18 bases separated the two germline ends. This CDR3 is CATALRWGPGELFF. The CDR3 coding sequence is TGTGCCACCGCCCTCAGGTGGGGGCCCGGGGAGCTGTTTTTT.

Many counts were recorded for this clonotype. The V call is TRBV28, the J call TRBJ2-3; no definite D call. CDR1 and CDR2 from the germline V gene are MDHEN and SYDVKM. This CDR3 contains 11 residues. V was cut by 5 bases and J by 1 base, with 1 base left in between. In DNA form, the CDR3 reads TGTGCCAGCAGTCGCACAGATACGCAGTATTTT. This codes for CASSRTDTQYF.

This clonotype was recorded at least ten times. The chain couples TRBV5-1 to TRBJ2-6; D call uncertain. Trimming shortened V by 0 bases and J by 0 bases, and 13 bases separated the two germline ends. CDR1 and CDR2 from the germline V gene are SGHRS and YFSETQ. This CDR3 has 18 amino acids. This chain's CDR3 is CASSLVVRANSGANVLTF. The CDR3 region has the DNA TGCGCCAGCAGCTTGGTTGTCCGCGCAAACTCTGGGGCCAACGTCCTGACTTTC.

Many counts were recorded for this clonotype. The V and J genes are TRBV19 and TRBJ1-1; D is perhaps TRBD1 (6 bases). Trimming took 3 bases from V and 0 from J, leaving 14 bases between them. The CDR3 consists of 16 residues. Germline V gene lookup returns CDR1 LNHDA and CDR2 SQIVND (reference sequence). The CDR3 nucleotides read TGTGCCAGTAGTATCCGGACAGCCAGCTTGAACACTGAAGCTTTCTTT. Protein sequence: CASSIRTASLNTEAFF.

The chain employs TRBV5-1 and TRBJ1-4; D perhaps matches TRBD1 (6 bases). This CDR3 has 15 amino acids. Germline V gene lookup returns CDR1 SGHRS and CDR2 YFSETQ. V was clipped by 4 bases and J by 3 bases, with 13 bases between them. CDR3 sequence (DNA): TGCGCCAGCAGCCGTGTGGGGGCTCCTAATGAAAAACTGTTTTTT. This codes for CASSRVGAPNEKLFF.